Below are 20 T cell receptor beta chains sequenced from a single sample in a study of human T cells and chemical hapten exposure. The sample's time point: pre-sensitization, week 0. Specified treatment: therapeutic diphenylcyclopropenone sensitization with weekly scalp DPC. TCRdb recomputed calls from the RACE reads with MiXCR, one row per CDR3 protein. Of a few hundred thousand distinct CDR3 sequences detected, 5.5% appear once; the ten largest clones hold more than 8%. Sequenced material: whole blood, taken in connection with sensitization to the hapten diphenylcyclopropenone (DPC). Source of these receptors: a woman younger than 35 with alopecia areata. Some clones in this sample may be carry-over from other donors' samples.

The rearrangement uses TRBV19 and TRBJ2-1; 7 positions agree with TRBD1. V was clipped by 5 bases and J by 3 bases; unmatched bases: 7. Germline V gene data show CDR1 as LNHDA and CDR2 as SQIVND (reference sequence). There are 15 residues in the CDR3. Here the CDR3 reads CASSVGQDLYNEQFF. CDR3 coding DNA: TGTGCCAGTAGTGTCGGACAGGACCTCTACAATGAGCAGTTCTTC.

There are a few counts of this clonotype. The chain is built from TRBV12-3 or TRBV12-4 and TRBJ1-5; no definite D call. The CDR3 runs 12 residues. Trimming pared 3 bases from V and 8 bases from J, leaving 8 bases between. The CDR3 DNA reads as TGTGCCAGCAGTTTTGCCCCGGAGCCCCAGCATTTT. Residues: CASSFAPEPQHF.

This clonotype was found many times. V and J are TRBV5-5 and TRBJ2-3; D not resolved. The ends were cut back, 5 bases at V and 2 bases at J, with 15 bases in the middle. The V gene's germline CDR1 is SGHKS and CDR2 YYEKEE (reference sequence). The CDR3 runs 15 residues. The CDR3 here is CASSLGHSNTDTQYF. The DNA of the CDR3 is TGTGCCAGCAGTCTAGGCCATAGCAACACAGATACGCAGTATTTT.

The chain's CDR3 is CASTQRGAEGNQPQHF. The CDR3 DNA reads TGTGCCAGCACCCAGAGAGGCGCCGAGGGGAACCAGCCCCAGCATTTT. The gene calls are TRBV6-2 or TRBV6-3 and TRBJ1-5; perhaps TRBD1 as D (5 bases). The CDR3 extends over 16 amino acids. V lost 7 bases, J lost 7 bases, and 23 bases lay in between. In germline, CDR1 is MNHEY, CDR2 SVGEGT.

Many counts were recorded for this clonotype. This chain connects TRBV12-3 or TRBV12-4 to TRBJ1-5; TRBD1 matches at 9 bases. The ends lost 7 bases at V and 7 bases at J; junction bases unmatched: 14. The CDR3 covers 16 residues. CDR3: CASMHIQGANSQPQHF. The CDR3 DNA is TGTGCCAGCATGCACATACAGGGGGCGAACAGCCAGCCCCAGCATTTT.

The sample holds many counts of this clonotype. This rearrangement joins TRBV9 to TRBJ1-2; D remains unclear. The CDR3 totals 14 residues. The V and J ends lost 0 bases and 1 base respectively, with 7 bases between them. Germline CDR1 is SGDLS and CDR2 is YYNGEE. CDR3 sequence reads: CASSVEGLNYGYTF. The CDR3 region has the DNA TGTGCCAGCAGCGTAGAAGGCCTTAACTATGGCTACACCTTC.

The chain links TRBV6-1 to TRBJ1-6, with D perhaps matching TRBD1 (6 bases). Trimming cost V 8 bases and J 5 bases, with 19 bases left between them. CDR1 is MNHNS and CDR2 is SASEGT in the germline V gene. This CDR3 comprises 16 residues. CDR3 sequence: CASLRYQGKNNSPLHF. The DNA for the CDR3 is TGTGCCAGCTTGAGGTACCAGGGGAAGAATAATTCACCCCTCCACTTT.

The table lists this clonotype with many counts. The J gene is TRBJ1-1, the V gene TRBV20-1; perhaps TRBD1 as D (5 bases). The germline V gene encodes CDR1 DFQATT and CDR2 SNEGSKA (reference sequence). The CDR3 spans 13 residues. Between the trimmed V and J ends, which lost 5 bases and 6 bases, there was a span of 16 bases. Written as DNA, the CDR3 is TGCAGTGCTTCGGGACCCCCAGCCGCTGAAGCTTTCTTT. It translates to CSASGPPAAEAFF.

The chain couples TRBV12-3 or TRBV12-4 to TRBJ2-1, with no clear D. This CDR3 is 12 amino acids long. With 9 bases removed from V and 4 bases from J, the gap between germline ends came to 10 bases. CDR3 residues: CASGKEYNEQFF. CDR3 DNA sequence: TGTGCCAGTGGGAAAGAATACAATGAGCAGTTCTTC.

This clonotype was observed a few times. V and J are TRBV15 and TRBJ2-7; a weak D match, TRBD1 (7 bases). Germline V gene data show CDR1 as LNHNV and CDR2 as YYDKDF (reference sequence). With 0 bases removed from V and 7 bases from J, the gap between germline ends came to 16 bases. The length of the CDR3 is 15 residues. The chain's CDR3 is CATSRDLKGAGEQYF. The CDR3, as DNA: TGTGCCACCAGCAGAGATCTTAAGGGGGCGGGGGAGCAGTACTTC.

The CDR3 DNA reads TGTGCCAGCAGCTCACTAGCGGGGGGAGTAAATGAGCAGTTCTTC. The encoded protein is CASSSLAGGVNEQFF. This chain links TRBV7-6 with TRBJ2-1, with 12 bases that match TRBD2. Unmatched junction bases numbered 5, after V lost 4 bases and J lost 7 bases. The CDR3 spans 15 residues. Germline-derived CDR1 and CDR2 are SGHVS and FNYEAQ.

This clonotype was picked up many times. The chain is built from TRBV11-3 and TRBJ1-1; D uncertain. The CDR3 is 14 residues long. Per the germline V gene, CDR1 is SGHNT and CDR2 is YENEEA. V dropped 5 bases and J dropped 1 base, with 11 bases sitting between them. The CDR3 is CASSPSISNTEAFF. The DNA of the CDR3 is TGTGCCAGCAGCCCCAGCATTTCGAACACTGAAGCTTTCTTT.

This clonotype turned up a few times. V is TRBV10-2 and J is TRBJ2-6; D gene ambiguous. Germline V CDR1 and CDR2: WSHSY, SAAADI. Deletions cut 9 bases from V and 0 bases from J, with 12 bases between. The CDR3 totals 15 residues. The chain's CDR3 is CASTGDYSGANVLTF. The DNA of the CDR3 is TGCGCCAGTACTGGGGATTACTCTGGGGCCAACGTCCTGACTTTC.

This sequence joins TRBV5-1 and TRBJ1-1; TRBD1 aligns across 7 bases. V was clipped by 6 bases and J by 3 bases; unmatched bases: 8. The CDR3 covers 14 residues. Germline CDR1 is SGHRS and CDR2 is YFSETQ. The CDR3 reads CASTPGGQDTEAFF. CDR3 nucleotides: TGCGCCAGCACCCCTGGCGGACAGGACACTGAAGCTTTCTTT.

This clonotype was observed a few times. The chain uses TRBV6-4 and TRBJ2-1; 7 bases map to TRBD2. V shed 2 bases and J 8 bases; nucleotides not matched to a gene: 15. The CDR3 spans 17 residues. Per germline, CDR1 MRHNA and CDR2 SNTAGT. The CDR3 protein is CASSDQPGGRGLYEQFF. In nucleotides, the CDR3 is TGTGCCAGCAGTGACCAGCCGGGGGGAAGGGGCCTCTATGAGCAGTTCTTC.

The chain links TRBV10-3 to TRBJ2-1; D is perhaps TRBD1 (6 bases). The CDR3 consists of 14 residues. V lost 7 bases and J lost 7, with 17 bases in between. Germline CDR1 is ENHRY and CDR2 is SYGVKD. CDR3 DNA sequence: TGTGCCATCAACGAAGACAGGATAGGGAATGAGCAGTTCTTC. It yields the protein CAINEDRIGNEQFF.

V is TRBV20-1 and J is TRBJ2-2; no clear D gene. The V and J ends lost 0 bases and 7 bases respectively, with 9 bases between them. CDR3 length: 13 residues. Per the germline V gene, CDR1 is DFQATT and CDR2 is SNEGSKA (reference sequence). The DNA for the CDR3 is TGCAGTGCTAGAGATACCAGTCGCGGGGAGCTGTTTTTT. Its translation: CSARDTSRGELFF.

V is TRBV6-5 and J is TRBJ1-4; TRBD1 is a possible D gene (6 bases). V was clipped by 6 bases and J by 5 bases, with 19 bases between them. Germline V gives CDR1 MNHEY, CDR2 SVGAGI. The CDR3 spans 16 residues. In nucleotides, the CDR3 is TGTGCCAGCAGACGGACCGGGGGGCGGCTCAATGAAAAACTGTTTTTT. This codes for CASRRTGGRLNEKLFF.

This sequence joins TRBV28 and TRBJ1-1; D is unclear. Germline lookup yields CDR1 MDHEN and CDR2 SYDVKM. Trimming shortened V by 3 bases and J by 0 bases, and 8 bases separated the two germline ends. This CDR3 is built from 14 residues. CDR3 nucleotides: TGTGCCAGCAGTTTTCCACTGCTGAACACTGAAGCTTTCTTT. Translated, it gives CASSFPLLNTEAFF.

The chain combines TRBV29-1 with TRBJ2-5; maybe TRBD2 (6 bases). Germline V gives CDR1 SQVTM, CDR2 ANQGSEA. This CDR3 is built from 15 residues. V was shortened by 1 base and J by 0 bases, with 12 bases between the two germline ends. The CDR3 nucleotides are TGCAGCGTTGAAGTATATGGAGGGGACCAAGAGACCCAGTACTTC. It is translated as CSVEVYGGDQETQYF.